This T cell receptor (beta chain) was sequenced in a study of radiation and T cells in renal cell carcinoma. Study results and caveats: Irradiated tumors held more dominant CDR3 motifs than control tumors. Compared with controls, irradiated tumors showed greater TCR clonality.

Method: immunoSEQ multiplex PCR; TCRdb's copy keeps in-frame clones and lacks some. The table records around 13,000 clones, around 35% of them present only once. This clone was detected a few times. The antigen is undetermined. Regarding treatment: 15 Gy SBRT to primary tumor, nephrectomy 4 weeks later. This CDR3 is 14 amino acids long. The junction had 7 bases not matched to a gene; V was cut back by 5 bases and J by 7 bases. CDR1 is LNHDA, CDR2 SQIVND, per germline (reference sequence). The input for sequencing was tumor tissue, taken from a patient whose treatment included radiotherapy and nephrectomy. The sequence came from a man aged 55 to 70 with renal cell carcinoma. This rearrangement joins TRBV19 to TRBJ2-1; TRBD1 matches 8 bases. The CDR3 sequence is CASSAGQVGNEQFF. The CDR3 bases are TGTGCCAGTAGTGCGGGACAGGTTGGGAATGAGCAGTTCTTC.